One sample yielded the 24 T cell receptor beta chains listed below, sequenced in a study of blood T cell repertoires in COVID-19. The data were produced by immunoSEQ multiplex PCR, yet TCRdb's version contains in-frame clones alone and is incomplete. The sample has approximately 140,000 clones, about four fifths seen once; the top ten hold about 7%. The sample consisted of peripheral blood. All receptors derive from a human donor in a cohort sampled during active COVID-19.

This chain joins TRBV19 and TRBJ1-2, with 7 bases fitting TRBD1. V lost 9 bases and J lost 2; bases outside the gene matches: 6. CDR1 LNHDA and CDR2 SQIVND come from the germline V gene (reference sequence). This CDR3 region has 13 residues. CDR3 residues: CASRDSDNYGYTF. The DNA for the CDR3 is TGTGCCAGCCGGGACAGCGACAACTATGGCTACACCTTC.

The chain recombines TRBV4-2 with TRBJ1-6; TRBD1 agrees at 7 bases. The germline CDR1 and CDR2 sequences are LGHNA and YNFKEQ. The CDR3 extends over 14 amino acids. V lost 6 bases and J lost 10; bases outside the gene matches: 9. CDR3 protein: CASRGDSRRSPLHF. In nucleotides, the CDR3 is TGTGCCAGCAGGGGGGACAGTCGTCGCTCACCCCTCCACTTT.

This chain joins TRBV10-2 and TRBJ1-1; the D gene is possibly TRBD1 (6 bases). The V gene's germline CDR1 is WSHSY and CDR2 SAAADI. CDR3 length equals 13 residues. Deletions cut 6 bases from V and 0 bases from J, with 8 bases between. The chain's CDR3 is CASSGQMNTEAFF. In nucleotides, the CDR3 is TGCGCCAGCAGCGGACAGATGAACACTGAAGCTTTCTTT.

The CDR3 reads CASSQDPTGGLETQYF. The CDR3 DNA is TGCGCCAGCAGCCAAGATCCGACAGGGGGCCTAGAGACCCAGTACTTC. The chain employs TRBV4-1 and TRBJ2-5; 10 bases line up with TRBD1. CDR3 length equals 16 residues. The junction had 5 bases not matched to a gene; V was cut back by 0 bases and J by 4 bases. The germline V gene encodes CDR1 MGHRA and CDR2 YSYEKL.

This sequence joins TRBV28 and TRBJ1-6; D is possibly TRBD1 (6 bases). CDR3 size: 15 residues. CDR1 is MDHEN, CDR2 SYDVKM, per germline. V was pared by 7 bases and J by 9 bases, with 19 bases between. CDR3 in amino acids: CASTRGGAGSSPLHF. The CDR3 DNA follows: TGTGCCAGCACACGAGGGGGGGCAGGAAGTTCACCCCTCCACTTT. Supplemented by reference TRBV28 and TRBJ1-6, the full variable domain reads DVKVTQSSRYLVKRTGEKVFLECVQDMDHENMFWYRQDPGLGLRLIYFSYDVKMKEKGDIPEGYSVSREKKERFSLILESASTNQTSMYLCASTRGGAGSSPLHFGNGTRLTVT.

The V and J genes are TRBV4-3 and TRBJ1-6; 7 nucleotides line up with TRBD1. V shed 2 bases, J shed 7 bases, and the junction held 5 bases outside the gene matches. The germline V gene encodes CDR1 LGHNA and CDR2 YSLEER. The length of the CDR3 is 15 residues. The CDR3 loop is CASSQSGTENSPLHF. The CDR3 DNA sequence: TGCGCCAGCAGCCAATCAGGGACAGAAAATTCACCCCTCCACTTT.

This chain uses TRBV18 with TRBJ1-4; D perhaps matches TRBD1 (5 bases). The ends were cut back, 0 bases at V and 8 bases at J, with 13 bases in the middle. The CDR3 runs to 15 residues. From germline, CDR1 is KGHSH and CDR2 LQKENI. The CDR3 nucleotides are TGTGCCAGCTCACCACCGACGGTGGACAAGGAAAAACTGTTTTTT. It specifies CASSPPTVDKEKLFF.

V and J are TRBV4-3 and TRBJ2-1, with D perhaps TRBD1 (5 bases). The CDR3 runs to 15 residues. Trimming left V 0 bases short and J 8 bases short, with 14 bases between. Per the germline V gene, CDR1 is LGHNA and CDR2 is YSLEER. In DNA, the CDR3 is TGCGCCAGCAGCCAAGATAAGGGGCCGGCCGATGAGCAGTTCTTC. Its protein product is CASSQDKGPADEQFF.

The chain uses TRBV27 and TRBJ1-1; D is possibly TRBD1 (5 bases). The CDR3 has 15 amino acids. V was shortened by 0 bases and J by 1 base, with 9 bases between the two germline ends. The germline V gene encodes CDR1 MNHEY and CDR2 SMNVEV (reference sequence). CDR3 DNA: TGTGCCAGCAGTTTATCTCAGGGAGGGAACACTGAAGCTTTCTTT. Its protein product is CASSLSQGGNTEAFF.

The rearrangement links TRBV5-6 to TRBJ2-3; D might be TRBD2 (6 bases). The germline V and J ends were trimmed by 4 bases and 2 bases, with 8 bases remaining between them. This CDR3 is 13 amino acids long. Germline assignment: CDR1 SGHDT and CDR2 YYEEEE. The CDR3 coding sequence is TGTGCCAGCAGCGCGGGGACCACAGATACGCAGTATTTT. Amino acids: CASSAGTTDTQYF. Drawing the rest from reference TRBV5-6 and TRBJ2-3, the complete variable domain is DAGVTQSPTHLIKTRGQQVTLRCSPKSGHDTVSWYQQALGQGPQFIFQYYEEEERQRGNFPDRFSGHQFPNYSSELNVNALLLGDSALYLCASSAGTTDTQYFGPGTRLTVL.

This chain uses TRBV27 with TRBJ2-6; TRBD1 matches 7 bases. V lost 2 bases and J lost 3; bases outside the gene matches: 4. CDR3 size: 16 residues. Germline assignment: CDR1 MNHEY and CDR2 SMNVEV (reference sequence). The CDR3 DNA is TGTGCCAGCAGTTTAAACAGGGGAGATGGGGCCAACGTCCTGACTTTC. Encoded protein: CASSLNRGDGANVLTF. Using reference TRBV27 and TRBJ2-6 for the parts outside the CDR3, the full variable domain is EAQVTQNPRYLITVTGKKLTVTCSQNMNHEYMSWYRQDPGLGLRQIYYSMNVEVTDKGDVPEGYKVSRKEKRNFPLILESPSPNQTSLYFCASSLNRGDGANVLTFGAGSRLTVL.

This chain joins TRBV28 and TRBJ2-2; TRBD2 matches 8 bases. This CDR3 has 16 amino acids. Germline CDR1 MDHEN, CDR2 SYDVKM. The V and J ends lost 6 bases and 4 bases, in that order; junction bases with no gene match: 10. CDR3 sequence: CASRRTSGGGTGELFF. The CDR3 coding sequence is TGTGCCAGCAGACGAACTAGCGGCGGAGGCACCGGGGAGCTGTTTTTT.

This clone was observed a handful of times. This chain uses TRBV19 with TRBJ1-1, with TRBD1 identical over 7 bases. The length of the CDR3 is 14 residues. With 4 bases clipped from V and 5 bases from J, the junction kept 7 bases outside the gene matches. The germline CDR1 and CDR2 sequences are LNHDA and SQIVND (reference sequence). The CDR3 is CASSTQAGGTEAFF. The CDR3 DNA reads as TGTGCCAGTAGTACCCAGGCAGGGGGGACTGAAGCTTTCTTT. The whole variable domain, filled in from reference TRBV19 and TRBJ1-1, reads DGGITQSPKYLFRKEGQNVTLSCEQNLNHDAMYWYRQDPGQGLRLIYYSQIVNDFQKGDIAEGYSVSREKKESFPLTVTSAQKNPTAFYLCASSTQAGGTEAFFGQGTRLTVV.

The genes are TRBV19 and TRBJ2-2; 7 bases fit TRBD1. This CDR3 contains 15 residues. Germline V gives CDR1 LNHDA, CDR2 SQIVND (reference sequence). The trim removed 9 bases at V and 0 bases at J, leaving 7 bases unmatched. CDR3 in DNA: TGTGCCAGCGGTCCTGGGACAGCGAACACCGGGGAGCTGTTTTTT. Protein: CASGPGTANTGELFF.

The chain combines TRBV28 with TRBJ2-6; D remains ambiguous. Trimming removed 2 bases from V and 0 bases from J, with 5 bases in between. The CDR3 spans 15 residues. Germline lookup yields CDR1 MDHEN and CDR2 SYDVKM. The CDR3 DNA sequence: TGTGCCAGCAGTTTAGGCGGCTCTGGGGCCAACGTCCTGACTTTC. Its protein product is CASSLGGSGANVLTF.

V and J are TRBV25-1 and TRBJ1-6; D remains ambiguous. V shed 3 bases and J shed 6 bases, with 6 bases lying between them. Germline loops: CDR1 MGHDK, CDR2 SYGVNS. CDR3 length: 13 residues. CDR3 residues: CASSDISNSPLHF. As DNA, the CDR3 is TGTGCCAGCAGTGATATTAGTAATTCACCCCTCCACTTT.

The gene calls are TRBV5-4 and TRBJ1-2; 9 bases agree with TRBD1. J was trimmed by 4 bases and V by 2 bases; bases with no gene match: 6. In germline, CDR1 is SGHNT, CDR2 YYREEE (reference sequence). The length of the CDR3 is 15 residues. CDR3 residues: CASSFNRGQGYGYTF. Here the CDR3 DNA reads TGTGCCAGCAGCTTTAACAGGGGGCAGGGCTATGGCTACACCTTC. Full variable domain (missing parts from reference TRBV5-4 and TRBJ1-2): ETGVTQSPTHLIKTRGQQVTLRCSSQSGHNTVSWYQQALGQGPQFIFQYYREEENGRGNFPPRFSGLQFPNYSSELNVNALELDDSALYLCASSFNRGQGYGYTFGSGTRLTVV.

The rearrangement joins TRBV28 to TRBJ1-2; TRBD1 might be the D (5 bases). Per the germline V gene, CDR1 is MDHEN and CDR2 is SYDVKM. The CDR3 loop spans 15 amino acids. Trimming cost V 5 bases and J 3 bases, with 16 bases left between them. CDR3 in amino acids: CASSQFGLRDYGYTF. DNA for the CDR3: TGTGCCAGCAGTCAGTTCGGCCTCAGGGACTATGGCTACACCTTC.

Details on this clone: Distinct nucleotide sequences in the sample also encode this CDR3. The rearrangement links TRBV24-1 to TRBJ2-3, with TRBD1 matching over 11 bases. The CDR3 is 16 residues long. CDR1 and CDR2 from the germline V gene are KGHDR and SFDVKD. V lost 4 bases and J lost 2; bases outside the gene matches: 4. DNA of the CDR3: TGTGCCACCAGTGACCGCGGACAGGGGGCCACAGATACGCAGTATTTT. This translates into CATSDRGQGATDTQYF.

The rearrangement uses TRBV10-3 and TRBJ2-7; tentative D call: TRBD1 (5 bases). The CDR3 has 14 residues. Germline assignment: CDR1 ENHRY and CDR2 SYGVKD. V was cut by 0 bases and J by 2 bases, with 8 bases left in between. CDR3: CAISESGRAYEQYF. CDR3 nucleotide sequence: TGTGCCATCAGTGAGTCGGGGCGAGCCTACGAGCAGTACTTC.

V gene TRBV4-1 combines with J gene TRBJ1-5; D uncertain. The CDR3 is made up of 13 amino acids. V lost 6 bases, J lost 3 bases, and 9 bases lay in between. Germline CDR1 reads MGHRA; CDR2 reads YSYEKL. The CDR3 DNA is TGCGCCAGCAGTCTAAAAGTCAATCAGCCCCAGCATTTT. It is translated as CASSLKVNQPQHF.

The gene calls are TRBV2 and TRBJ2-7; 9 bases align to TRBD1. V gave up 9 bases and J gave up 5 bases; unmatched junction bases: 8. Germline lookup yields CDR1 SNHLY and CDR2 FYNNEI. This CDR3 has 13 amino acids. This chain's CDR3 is CASLGQGQDEQYF. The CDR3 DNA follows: TGTGCCAGTCTGGGACAGGGACAAGACGAGCAGTACTTC.

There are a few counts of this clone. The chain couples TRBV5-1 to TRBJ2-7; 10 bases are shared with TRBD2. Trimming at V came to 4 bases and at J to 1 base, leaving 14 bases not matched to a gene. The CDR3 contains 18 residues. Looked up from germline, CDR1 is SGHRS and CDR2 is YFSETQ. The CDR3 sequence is CASSRASSGGLLSYEQYF. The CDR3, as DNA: TGCGCCAGCAGCCGTGCATCTAGCGGGGGCCTCCTGTCCTACGAGCAGTACTTC.

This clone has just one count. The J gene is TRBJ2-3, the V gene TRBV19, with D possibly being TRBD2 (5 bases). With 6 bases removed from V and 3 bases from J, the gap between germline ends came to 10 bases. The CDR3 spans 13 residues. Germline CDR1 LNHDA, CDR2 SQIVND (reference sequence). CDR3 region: CASSGDETDTQYF. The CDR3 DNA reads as TGTGCCAGTAGCGGGGATGAAACAGATACGCAGTATTTT.